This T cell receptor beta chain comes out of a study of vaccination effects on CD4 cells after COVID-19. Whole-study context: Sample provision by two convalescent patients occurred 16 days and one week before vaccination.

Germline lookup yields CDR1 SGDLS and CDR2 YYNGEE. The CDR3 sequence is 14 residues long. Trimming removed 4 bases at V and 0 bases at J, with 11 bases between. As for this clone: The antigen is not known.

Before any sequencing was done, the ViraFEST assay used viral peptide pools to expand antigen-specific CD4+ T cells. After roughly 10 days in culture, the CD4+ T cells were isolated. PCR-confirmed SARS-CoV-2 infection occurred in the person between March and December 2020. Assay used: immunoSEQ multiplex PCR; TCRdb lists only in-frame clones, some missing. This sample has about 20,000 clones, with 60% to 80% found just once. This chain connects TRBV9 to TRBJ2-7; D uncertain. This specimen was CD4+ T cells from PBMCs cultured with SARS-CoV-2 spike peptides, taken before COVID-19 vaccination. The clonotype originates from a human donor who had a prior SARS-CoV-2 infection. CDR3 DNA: TGTGCCAGCAGCCCAATCTCGGGCTCCTACGAGCAGTACTTC. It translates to CASSPISGSYEQYF.